The clone carrying this TCR beta chain was recorded once. The antigen remains undetermined. The data derive from a study of CD8+ T cells in alopecia areata. Findings of the study overall: For lesional scalp, especially alopecia totalis/universalis, clonality was higher than in normal scalp. Mice showed clearer TCR sharing than patients did, a gap that was possibly HLA-related.

Germline CDR1 reads MGHDK; CDR2 reads SYGVNS. The ends were cut back, 1 base at V and 5 bases at J, with 5 bases in the middle. The CDR3 contains 12 residues. It was cDNA, reverse transcribed from extracted RNA, that served as the sequencing template. Sequencing used immunoSEQ multiplex PCR; TCRdb keeps in-frame clones, though not all of them. The sample holds some 180,000 clones; over 55% are singletons and the top ten take 1.5% to 2%. Researchers gathered lesional scalp punch biopsies and peripheral blood from patients with alopecia areata. This chain connects TRBV25-1 to TRBJ2-5; D could derive from TRBD1 or TRBD2 (5 bases each). This clonotype was sampled from a human donor with alopecia areata. The sample consisted of CD4+ T cells sorted from blood, taken at week 0. The CDR3 DNA follows: TGTGCCAGCAGTGAATGGGGGGAGACCCAGTACTTC. It encodes CASSEWGETQYF.